A selection of T cell receptor beta chains follows, all from one sample in a study of T cells in Graves' hyperthyroidism and ophthalmopathy. A single record per CDR3 protein comes from TCRdb applying MiXCR to the multiplex PCR reads. The sample records some 570,000 distinct CDR3 sequences, approximately 15% being singletons. Sequencing was performed on blood. Receptor source: a woman in her late teens or twenties with Graves' ophthalmopathy. CDR3s include the opening cysteine and the closing phenylalanine or tryptophan. The D gene is left open where the match is weak. Only some rows state a clone size, as once, few, many or a class for expanded clones.

clone_size	d_call	v_call	j_call	cdr3_aa	cdr3_nt
many	.	TRBV9	TRBJ2-5	CASSVTALKETQYF	TGTGCCAGCAGCGTAACGGCTCTCAAGGAGACCCAGTACTTC
.	.	TRBV6-4	TRBJ2-6	CASSEEGGSGANVLTF	TGTGCCAGCAGTGAGGAAGGAGGGTCTGGGGCCAACGTCCTGACTTTC
many	.	TRBV5-1	TRBJ1-1	CASSLGGMGEAFF	TGCGCCAGCAGCTTGGGAGGTATGGGTGAAGCTTTCTTT
many	TRBD2	TRBV2	TRBJ2-5	CASSATSGSAGETQYF	TGTGCCAGCAGTGCGACTAGCGGGAGTGCGGGAGAGACCCAGTACTTC
many	TRBD1	TRBV27	TRBJ2-5	CASSRTTGSLYQYF	TGTGCCAGCAGCCGAACGACAGGGTCCCTTTACCAGTACTTC
.	.	TRBV6-1	TRBJ1-1	CASSTADTEAFF	TGTGCCAGCAGTACGGCCGACACTGAAGCTTTCTTT
few	.	TRBV5-1	TRBJ2-7	CASSDSRLSYEQCF	TGCGCCAGCAGTGACAGCCGTCTCTCCTACGAGCAGTGCTTC
many	TRBD2	TRBV5-1	TRBJ2-1	CASSLTSGIYNEQFF	TGCGCCAGCAGCCTAACTAGCGGAATCTACAATGAGCAGTTCTTC
.	TRBD1	TRBV7-2	TRBJ2-1	CASSRWTGSEDEQFF	TGTGCCAGCAGCCGGTGGACAGGGAGTGAGGATGAGCAGTTCTTC
.	.	TRBV4-3	TRBJ2-5	CASSQGTEMTETQYF	TGCGCCAGCAGCCAAGGGACAGAGATGACTGAGACCCAGTACTTC
once	TRBD1	TRBV24-1	TRBJ2-3	CATSDEGTGSGGTDTQYF	TGTGCCACCAGTGACGAAGGGACAGGGTCGGGAGGCACAGATACGCAGTATTTT
few	TRBD1	TRBV28	TRBJ2-5	CASRTGDRQETQYF	TGTGCCAGCCGGACAGGGGACCGACAAGAGACCCAGTACTTC
many	.	TRBV5-1	TRBJ2-1	CASSLASGTLSGEQFF	TGCGCCAGCAGCTTGGCATCCGGGACCCTATCGGGCGAGCAGTTCTTC
few	.	TRBV28	TRBJ1-1	CASRDTANTEAFF	TGTGCCAGCAGGGATACAGCGAACACTGAAGCTTTCTTT
few	.	TRBV30	TRBJ1-1	CAWRPRTLEAFF	TGTGCCTGGAGGCCCCGGACACTTGAAGCTTTCTTT
many	.	TRBV7-8	TRBJ2-4	CASSRQRATKNIQYF	TGTGCCAGCAGCCGACAGAGAGCGACCAAAAACATTCAGTACTTC
few	.	TRBV27	TRBJ2-7	CASSLSPGATIPYEQYF	TGTGCCAGCAGTTTATCCCCAGGGGCGACCATACCCTACGAGCAGTACTTC
few	TRBD2	TRBV19	TRBJ2-5	CASRSLAGEQETQYF	TGTGCCAGTCGAAGTCTAGCGGGGGAACAAGAGACCCAGTACTTC
.	TRBD2	TRBV4-1	TRBJ2-1	CASSQDAGALRNEQFF	TGCGCCAGCAGCCAAGATGCGGGAGCATTACGGAATGAGCAGTTCTTC
few	TRBD1	TRBV29-1	TRBJ1-2	CSINSLVFPPGQGAGGYTF	TGCAGCATTAACTCCCTTGTTTTTCCCCCGGGACAGGGGGCGGGGGGCTACACCTTC
many	.	TRBV28	TRBJ1-1	CASSLASREAFF	TGTGCCAGCAGTTTAGCAAGTAGGGAAGCTTTCTTT
.	.	TRBV4-2	TRBJ1-4	CASGRGGTNEKLFF	TGTGCCAGCGGAAGGGGGGGCACTAATGAAAAACTGTTTTTT
many	.	TRBV7-2	TRBJ1-1	CASSQNRVNTEAFF	TGTGCCAGCAGCCAAAACAGGGTGAACACTGAAGCTTTCTTT
many	.	TRBV20-1	TRBJ2-3	CSARTMKGGTDTQYF	TGCAGTGCTAGGACTATGAAGGGGGGCACAGATACGCAGTATTTT
many	.	TRBV28	TRBJ1-5	CASRLSHRVTQPQHF	TGTGCCAGCAGATTATCCCACAGGGTGACTCAGCCCCAGCATTTT
.	.	TRBV6-2/TRBV6-3	TRBJ2-2	CASRTARGTGGLFF	TGTGCCAGCCGGACAGCCCGGGGGACCGGGGGGCTGTTTTTT
many	.	TRBV11-2	TRBJ2-3	CASSPLTGALDTQYF	TGTGCCAGCAGCCCCCTAACGGGAGCTTTAGATACGCAGTATTTT
few	TRBD1	TRBV7-6	TRBJ1-2	CASSSQGARGYTF	TGTGCCAGCAGCTCTCAGGGGGCGCGAGGCTACACCTTC
many	.	TRBV7-2	TRBJ2-5	CASSRPGSGGAMGTQYF	TGTGCCAGCAGCCGGCCGGGATCTGGGGGTGCGATGGGGACCCAGTACTTC
many	.	TRBV18	TRBJ2-1	CASSQLTNNEQFF	TGTGCCAGCTCACAACTGACCAACAATGAGCAGTTCTTC